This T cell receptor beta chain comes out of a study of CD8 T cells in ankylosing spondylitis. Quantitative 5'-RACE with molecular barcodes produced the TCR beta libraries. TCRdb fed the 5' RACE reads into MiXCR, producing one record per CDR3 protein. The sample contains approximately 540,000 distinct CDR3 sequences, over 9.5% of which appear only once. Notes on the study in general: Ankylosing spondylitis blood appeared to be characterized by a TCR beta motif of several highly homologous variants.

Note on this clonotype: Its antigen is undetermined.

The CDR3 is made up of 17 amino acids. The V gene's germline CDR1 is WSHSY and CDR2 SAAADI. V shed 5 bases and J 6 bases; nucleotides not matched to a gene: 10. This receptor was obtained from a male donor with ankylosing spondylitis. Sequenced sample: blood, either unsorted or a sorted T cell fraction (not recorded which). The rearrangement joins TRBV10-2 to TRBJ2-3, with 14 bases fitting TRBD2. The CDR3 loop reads CASSNLPGLAGEDTQYF. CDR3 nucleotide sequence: TGCGCCAGCAGTAACTTGCCGGGACTAGCGGGAGAGGATACGCAGTATTTT.